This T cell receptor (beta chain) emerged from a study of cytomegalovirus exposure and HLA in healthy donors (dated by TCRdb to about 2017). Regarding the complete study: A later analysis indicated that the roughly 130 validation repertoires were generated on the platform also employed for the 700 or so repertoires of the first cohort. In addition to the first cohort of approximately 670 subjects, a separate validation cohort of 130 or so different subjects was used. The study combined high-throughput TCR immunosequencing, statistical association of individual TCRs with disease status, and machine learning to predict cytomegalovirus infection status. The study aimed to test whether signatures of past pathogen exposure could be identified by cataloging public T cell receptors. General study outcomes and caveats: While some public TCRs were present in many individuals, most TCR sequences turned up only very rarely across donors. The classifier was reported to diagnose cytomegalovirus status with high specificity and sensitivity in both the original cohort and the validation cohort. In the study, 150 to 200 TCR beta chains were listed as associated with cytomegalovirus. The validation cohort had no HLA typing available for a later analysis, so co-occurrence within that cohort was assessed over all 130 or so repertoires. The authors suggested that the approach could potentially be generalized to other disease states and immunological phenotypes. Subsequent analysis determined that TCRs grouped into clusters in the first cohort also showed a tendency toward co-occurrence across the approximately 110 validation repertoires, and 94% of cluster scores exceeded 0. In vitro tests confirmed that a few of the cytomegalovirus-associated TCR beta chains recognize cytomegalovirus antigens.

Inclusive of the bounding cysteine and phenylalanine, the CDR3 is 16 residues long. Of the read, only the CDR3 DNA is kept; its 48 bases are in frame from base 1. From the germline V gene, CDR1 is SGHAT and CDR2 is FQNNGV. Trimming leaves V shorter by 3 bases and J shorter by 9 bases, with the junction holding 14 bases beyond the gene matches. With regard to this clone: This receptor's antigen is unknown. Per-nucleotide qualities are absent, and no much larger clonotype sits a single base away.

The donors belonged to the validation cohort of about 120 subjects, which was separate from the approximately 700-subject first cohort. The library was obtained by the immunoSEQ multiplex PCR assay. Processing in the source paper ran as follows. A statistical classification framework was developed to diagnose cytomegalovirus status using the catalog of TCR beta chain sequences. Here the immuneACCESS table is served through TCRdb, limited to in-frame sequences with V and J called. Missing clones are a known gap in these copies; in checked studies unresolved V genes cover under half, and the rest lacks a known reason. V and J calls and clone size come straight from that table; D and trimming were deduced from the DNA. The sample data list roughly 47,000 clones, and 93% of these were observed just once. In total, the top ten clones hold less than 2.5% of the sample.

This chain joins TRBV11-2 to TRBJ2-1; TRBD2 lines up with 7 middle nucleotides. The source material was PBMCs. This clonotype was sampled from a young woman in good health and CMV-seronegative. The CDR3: CASSLTSRSTTGEQFF. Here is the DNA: TGTGCCAGCAGCTTGACTAGCAGAAGTACTACAGGTGAGCAGTTCTTC.